Reported below is one TCR beta chain. Its target is unknown. This sample stems from a study of shared clonotypes between healthy human individuals. Measured with immunoSEQ multiplex PCR; TCRdb has only the in-frame clones, and not every one. The sample yields roughly 2 million clones, nearly 97% seen once. The J segment lost 6 bases and the V segment lost 3 bases, leaving 9 bases of the junction unmatched. This CDR3 is 16 amino acids long. Germline V gene sequence: CDR1 SGHDT, CDR2 YYEEEE. Study-wide findings and caveats: The sole specimen, blood, was sampled, and tissue repertoires likely differ.

The rearrangement links TRBV5-6 to TRBJ2-7; 13 nucleotides agree with TRBD2. Sequences were obtained from naive CD4+ T cells sorted from blood. Described subset: CD45RA+ positively selected. The source is a man between 18 and 35 years old in good health. As DNA, the CDR3 is TGTGCCAGCAGCTGGCGGACTAGCGGGAGTCCCGGCGAGCAGTACTTC. Its protein is CASSWRTSGSPGEQYF.